This T cell receptor (beta chain) was sequenced for a study of blood T cell repertoires in COVID-19 (dated by TCRdb to the early 2020s). Describing the broader study: Samples from collaborators originated in the United States, Italy and Spain and spanned both the acute and convalescent phases of COVID-19. HLA class I and class II types, where available, came from metadata supplied by the sample provider rather than from assay-based typing. The repertoires were released in a freely available public database intended as a resource for research on the immune response to SARS-CoV-2. The samples were drawn from the first 160 participants of the ongoing ImmuneRACE study and from over a thousand subjects provided by 6 global collaborators. Subjects who had been exposed to COVID-19, were actively infected with it, or had recovered from it provided the deeply sampled blood TCRbeta repertoires that made up the dataset. The material from the prospective study consisted of cDNA or gDNA derived from T cells, B-cell-depleted T cells, or PBMCs. Nearly every sample came with metadata listing a de-identified subject ID, COVID-19 status, age in years and sex. The paper as a whole reports these results and caveats: The quantity of clinical and demographic metadata differed by source and by participant and was supplied without curation.

The CDR3 holds 14 amino acids from the cysteine to the phenylalanine. The entry retains the CDR3 DNA only, 42 bases that are in frame from base 1. Trimming removed 8 bases from V and 7 bases from J, leaving 17 bases between the germline ends. Looking up the germline V gene yields CDR1 SNHLY and CDR2 FYNNEI. TCRbeta CDR3 regions were amplified from genomic DNA using the immunoSEQ Assay, a bias-controlled multiplex PCR. The paper's processing steps were these. Within the assay, amplification of reference gene primers was used to estimate how many nucleated cells each sample contained. To quantify the absolute abundance of each unique TCRbeta CDR3 rearrangement, sequence reads were collapsed and filtered. Productive Simpson clonality was computed per sample as the square root of Simpson's diversity index over productive rearrangements. TCRdb provides this immuneACCESS table in a form limited to in-frame rearrangements. Some clones are lacking; in checked studies, under half of them reflect an unresolved V gene, and why the rest are absent is not known. The DNA was the basis for D and trimming; V, J and clone size are from that table. The sample has 250,000 to 350,000 clones on record, about nine tenths of them singletons. 11% of the sample belongs to the ten largest clones.

Comment on this clone: What antigen it recognizes has not been identified. Qualities for individual bases were not recorded, and no much larger clone is one base off.

One collaborating source in Seattle enrolled patients during active infection and followed them longitudinally through the course of disease. The collaborating institutions used their own protocols to collect whole blood in K2EDTA tubes. Collaborator samples were shipped for TCRbeta analysis as frozen whole blood, isolated PBMCs, or DNA extracted from either sample type. Sequences were obtained from peripheral blood. This clonotype was obtained from a woman aged 25 to 45 with COVID-19, enrolled during active disease. The chain is made from TRBV2 and TRBJ1-4; no D gene call is confident. The nucleotide sequence is TGTGCCAGCTCGGAATTCGCCGAGGGTGAAAAACTGTTTTTT. Its protein is CASSEFAEGEKLFF.